The TCR beta chain under discussion was sequenced for a study of tumor-infiltrating lymphocytes in primary liver carcinoma. For the study at large: With diameters of about 4 to 11 cm, tumors were stage T1-T3 N0M0.

The investigators made TCR beta cDNA from approximately 500 ng total RNA, using a constant-region primer. Nested multiplex PCR, run for three rounds with slightly modified ARM-PCR, yielded TCR beta libraries. Use of TRBV1-TRBV30 forward primers with a C-beta reverse primer characterized the first two PCR rounds, which lasted about 11 cycles each. TCRdb reprocessed the multiplex PCR reads with MiXCR, giving one entry per CDR3 protein. The sample holds 310,000 or so distinct CDR3 sequences; 50% to 60% are singletons and the top ten take approximately 15%. CDR1 is SGHAT and CDR2 is FQNNGV in the germline V gene. This CDR3 contains 20 residues. Remarks on this clonotype: Relative to the germline gene, one junction end is altered; a read error may explain this.

Blood RNA was derived from unsorted whole blood, and germline DNA was extracted too. V gene TRBV11-2 combines with J gene TRBJ2-3; 12 bases map to TRBD2. Input material: peripheral blood. The source of this sequence is a woman aged 25 to 39 with primary liver carcinoma and hepatitis B virus infection. The CDR3 here is CASSRQPSGRASVGTDTQYF. The DNA of the CDR3 is TGTGCCAGCAGCCGGCAGCCTAGCGGGAGGGCCTCGGTCGGCACGGATACGCAGTATTTT. The full variable domain, in which reference TRBV11-2 and TRBJ2-3 provide the parts outside the CDR3, is EAGVAQSPRYKIIEKRQSVAFWCNPISGHATLYWYQQILGQGPKLLIQFQNNGVVDDSQLPKDRFSAERLKGVDSTLKIQPAKLEDSAVYLCASSRQPSGRASVGTDTQYFGPGTRLTVL.